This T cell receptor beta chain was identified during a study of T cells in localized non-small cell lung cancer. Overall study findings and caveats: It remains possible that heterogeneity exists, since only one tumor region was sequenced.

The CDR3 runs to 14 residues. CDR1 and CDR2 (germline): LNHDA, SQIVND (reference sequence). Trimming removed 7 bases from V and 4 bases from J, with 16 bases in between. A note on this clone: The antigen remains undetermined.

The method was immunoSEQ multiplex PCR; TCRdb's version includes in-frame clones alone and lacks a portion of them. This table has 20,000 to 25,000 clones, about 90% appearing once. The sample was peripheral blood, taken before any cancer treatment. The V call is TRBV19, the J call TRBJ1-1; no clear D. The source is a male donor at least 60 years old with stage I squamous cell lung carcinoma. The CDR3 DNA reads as TGTGCCAGTAAAGAATTTGGTGGAGGCACTGAAGCTTTCTTT. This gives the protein CASKEFGGGTEAFF.